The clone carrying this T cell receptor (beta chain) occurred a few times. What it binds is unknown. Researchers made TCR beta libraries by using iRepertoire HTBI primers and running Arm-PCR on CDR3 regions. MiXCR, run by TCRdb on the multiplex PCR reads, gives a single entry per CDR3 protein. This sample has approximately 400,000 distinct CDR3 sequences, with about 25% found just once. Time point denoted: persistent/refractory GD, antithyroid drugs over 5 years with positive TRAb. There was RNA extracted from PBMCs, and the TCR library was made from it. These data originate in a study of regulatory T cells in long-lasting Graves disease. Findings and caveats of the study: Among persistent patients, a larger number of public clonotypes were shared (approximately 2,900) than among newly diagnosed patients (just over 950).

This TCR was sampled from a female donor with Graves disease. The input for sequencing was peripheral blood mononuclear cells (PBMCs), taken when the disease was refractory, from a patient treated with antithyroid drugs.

The CDR3 sequence: CSVELRGQETQYF. DNA of the CDR3: TGCAGCGTTGAGTTGAGGGGCCAAGAGACCCAGTACTTC. The chain combines TRBV29-1 with TRBJ2-5; possibly TRBD1 or TRBD2 for D (5 bases each). Trimming took 3 bases from V and 1 from J, leaving 9 bases between them. CDR1 is SQVTM, CDR2 ANQGSEA, per germline. CDR3 size: 13 residues. Full variable domain (outside the CDR3, taken from reference TRBV29-1 and TRBJ2-5): SAVISQKPSRDICQRGTSLTIQCQVDSQVTMMFWYRQQPGQSLTLIATANQGSEATYESGFVIDKFPISRPNLTFSTLTVSNMSPEDSSIYLCSVELRGQETQYFGPGTRLLVL.